One sample yielded the 22 T cell receptor beta chains listed below, sequenced in a study of human T cells and chemical hapten exposure. TCRdb called the RACE reads again in MiXCR, with one record for every CDR3 protein. In the table there are tens of thousands of distinct CDR3 sequences, 3% to 3.5% of which are singletons. Specified time point: patch test 2, 6 weeks after DPC sensitization. Indicated treatment: therapeutic diphenylcyclopropenone sensitization with weekly scalp DPC. The sample was whole blood, taken in connection with sensitization to the hapten diphenylcyclopropenone (DPC). All receptors derive from a man aged 40-55 years with alopecia areata. Some clones in this sample may be carry-over from other donors' samples.

This clonotype was seen ten or more times. The chain is built from TRBV6-2 or TRBV6-3 and TRBJ2-3; D ambiguous. Between the trimmed V and J ends, which lost 9 bases and 6 bases, there was a span of 16 bases. This CDR3 comprises 13 residues. Germline V gene sequence: CDR1 MNHEY, CDR2 SVGEGT. CDR3 in amino acids: CASTEPAWDTQYF. DNA of the CDR3: TGTGCCAGTACTGAACCCGCCTGGGATACGCAGTATTTT.

Ten or more counts support this clonotype. The chain uses TRBV28 and TRBJ2-7; D is possibly TRBD1 (5 bases). Looked up from germline, CDR1 is MDHEN and CDR2 is SYDVKM. The CDR3 totals 16 residues. The V end was cut by 6 bases, the J end by 0 bases, with 18 bases between. CDR3 sequence (DNA): TGTGCCAGCAGACTACAGGAAACCGGATCCTCCTACGAGCAGTACTTC. This translates into CASRLQETGSSYEQYF.

In its sample, this clonotype was seen many times. This sequence joins TRBV18 and TRBJ2-6; no firm D call. The germline gives CDR1 KGHSH, CDR2 LQKENI. The V and J ends lost 6 bases and 0 bases respectively, with 9 bases between them. CDR3 length: 15 amino acids. CDR3 nucleotide sequence: TGTGCCAGCTCTCACCAACCCTCTGGGGCCAACGTCCTGACTTTC. This encodes CASSHQPSGANVLTF.

This clonotype occurred a few times. The chain recombines TRBV5-8 with TRBJ2-7, with D uncertain. Germline-derived CDR1 and CDR2 are SGHTS and YDEGEE. Trimming pared 3 bases from V and 5 bases from J, leaving 9 bases between. The CDR3 consists of 12 residues. The CDR3 DNA reads TGTGCCAGCAGCTCCCTAACCGACGAGCAGTACTTC. Encoded protein: CASSSLTDEQYF.

The table lists this clonotype with many counts. The genes are TRBV5-6 and TRBJ1-1; no definite D call. CDR1 and CDR2 (germline): SGHDT, YYEEEE. Trimming cost V 2 bases and J 1 base, with 6 bases left between them. The CDR3 length is 13 residues. The CDR3 region is CASSLQRNTEAFF. CDR3 bases: TGTGCCAGCAGCTTACAGCGGAACACTGAAGCTTTCTTT.

This clonotype was seen repeatedly, ten times or more. V gene TRBV12-3 or TRBV12-4 combines with J gene TRBJ1-4; D is ambiguous. V shed 2 bases and J shed 8 bases, with 12 bases lying between them. The CDR3 spans 14 residues. The CDR3 spells CASSLSVVREKLFF. For the CDR3, the DNA is TGTGCCAGCAGTTTAAGCGTGGTGCGGGAAAAACTGTTTTTT.

This clonotype was counted many times. The V gene is TRBV28, the J gene TRBJ2-5; D possibly corresponds to TRBD2 (5 bases). The CDR3 is 16 residues long. The germline V gene encodes CDR1 MDHEN and CDR2 SYDVKM. Trimming shortened V by 4 bases and J by 2 bases, and 17 bases separated the two germline ends. CDR3 sequence: CASSSVLAQDQETQYF. The CDR3 DNA sequence: TGTGCCAGCAGTTCCGTCCTAGCCCAAGATCAAGAGACCCAGTACTTC.

In this sample, this clonotype turned up many times. The rearrangement uses TRBV12-3 or TRBV12-4 and TRBJ2-1; D remains unclear. Trimming took 5 bases from V and 11 from J, leaving 13 bases between them. This CDR3 has 12 residues. The CDR3 DNA reads TGTGCCAGCAGTCCACGCGGTGTGCAGCAGTTCTTC. It specifies CASSPRGVQQFF.

This clonotype is medium-sized by share. The chain recombines TRBV28 with TRBJ2-6; TRBD2 might be the D (5 bases). Germline lookup yields CDR1 MDHEN and CDR2 SYDVKM. Trimming cost V 2 bases and J 1 base, with 12 bases left between them. The CDR3 is made up of 17 amino acids. DNA of the CDR3: TGTGCCAGCAGTTTAAGTGGACTGGGATCTGGGGCCAACGTCCTGACTTTC. It yields the protein CASSLSGLGSGANVLTF.

The chain employs TRBV4-3 and TRBJ2-3; the match to TRBD2 covers 14 bases. Germline loops: CDR1 LGHNA, CDR2 YSLEER. The CDR3 consists of 16 residues. Unmatched junction bases numbered 4, after V lost 0 bases and J lost 8 bases. This chain's CDR3 is CASSQDVGTSGSTQYF. The CDR3 region has the DNA TGCGCCAGCAGCCAAGATGTGGGGACTAGCGGGAGTACGCAGTATTTT.

V usage is TRBV7-9 and J usage is TRBJ1-3, with D maybe TRBD1 (5 bases). The length of the CDR3 is 13 residues. Between the trimmed V and J ends, which lost 11 bases and 9 bases, there was a span of 20 bases. The V gene's germline CDR1 is SEHNR and CDR2 FQNEAQ (reference sequence). For the CDR3, the DNA is TGTGCCGCCTTCCTGGACACGGTCGGCACCATATATTTT. This codes for CAAFLDTVGTIYF.

This clonotype occurred many times. This sequence joins TRBV6-5 and TRBJ1-5; TRBD1 matches 8 bases. V was clipped by 6 bases and J by 6 bases; unmatched bases: 4. From germline, CDR1 is MNHEY and CDR2 SVGAGI. The CDR3 contains 13 residues. The CDR3 region is CASSRQGSQPQHF. CDR3 sequence (DNA): TGTGCCAGCAGCAGACAGGGGTCTCAGCCCCAGCATTTT.

This clonotype came up many times. The V gene is TRBV12-3 or TRBV12-4, the J gene TRBJ1-5, with D unclear. V lost 5 bases and J 0 bases, leaving 8 bases between the germline ends. The CDR3 spans 14 residues. The CDR3 DNA follows: TGTGCCAGCAGTCGTACATATAGCAATCAGCCCCAGCATTTT. Protein product: CASSRTYSNQPQHF.

There are many counts of this clonotype. J is TRBJ2-6 and V is TRBV6-2 or TRBV6-3; 9 bases match TRBD1. The V segment lost 8 bases and the J segment 2 bases; nucleotides outside the gene matches: 4. CDR3 length: 15 amino acids. Germline V lookup: CDR1 MNHEY, CDR2 SVGEGT. The chain's CDR3 is CASRTGGTGANVLTF. The CDR3 DNA follows: TGTGCCAGCCGTACAGGGGGCACTGGGGCCAACGTCCTGACTTTC.

The sample holds many counts of this clonotype. This chain links TRBV28 with TRBJ2-7; D perhaps matches TRBD1 (6 bases). Germline loops: CDR1 MDHEN, CDR2 SYDVKM. Trimming pared 6 bases from V and 2 bases from J, leaving 11 bases between. The CDR3 has 13 amino acids. CDR3 sequence reads: CASRTTGPYEQYF. The CDR3 bases are TGTGCCAGCAGGACGACAGGTCCCTACGAGCAGTACTTC.

This clonotype was detected many times. This sequence joins TRBV9 and TRBJ1-3; no firm D call. V was shortened by 4 bases and J by 3 bases, with 11 bases between the two germline ends. The CDR3 loop spans 14 amino acids. Germline V lookup: CDR1 SGDLS, CDR2 YYNGEE. The CDR3 loop is CASSPMDGGNTIYF. DNA for the CDR3: TGTGCCAGCAGCCCCATGGACGGTGGAAACACCATATATTTT.

This clonotype was observed many times. Written as DNA, the CDR3 is TGCGCCAGCAGCTTGGGGGGACGGAGCTCCTACAATGAGCAGTTCTTC. It specifies CASSLGGRSSYNEQFF. The J gene is TRBJ2-1, the V gene TRBV5-1; D is possibly TRBD1 or TRBD2 (5 bases each). Germline assignment: CDR1 SGHRS and CDR2 YFSETQ. V lost 0 bases and J lost 0, with 10 bases in between. This CDR3 comprises 16 residues.

This clonotype was detected many times. V gene TRBV5-1 combines with J gene TRBJ2-2; D is uncertain. The CDR3 has 16 residues. Per the germline V gene, CDR1 is SGHRS and CDR2 is YFSETQ. Trimming took off 5 bases at V and 6 bases at J, with 20 bases between the two ends. The CDR3 spells CASRMSETPTSGELFF. The CDR3 coding sequence is TGCGCCAGCAGGATGTCAGAGACCCCAACCTCCGGGGAGCTGTTTTTT.

This clonotype was detected ten times or more. The DNA of the CDR3 is TGTGCCAGTACCTCCGGAGCGGGAAAAAACGAGCAGTACTTC. Protein: CASTSGAGKNEQYF. This rearrangement joins TRBV28 to TRBJ2-7; 7 bases map to TRBD2. CDR3 length: 14 residues. The ends lost 9 bases at V and 5 bases at J; junction bases unmatched: 13. Germline CDR1 and CDR2: MDHEN and SYDVKM.

This clonotype was found a few times. The chain couples TRBV28 to TRBJ2-7; TRBD2 is a possible D gene (6 bases). CDR1 and CDR2 from the germline V gene are MDHEN and SYDVKM. V dropped 1 base and J dropped 0 bases, with 13 bases sitting between them. The CDR3 has 16 residues. The CDR3 protein is CASSLLFGGTSYEQYF. The CDR3 nucleotides read TGTGCCAGCAGTTTATTATTTGGCGGGACCTCCTACGAGCAGTACTTC.

This rearrangement joins TRBV7-9 to TRBJ2-1; weak D call: TRBD2 (6 bases). Germline assignment: CDR1 SEHNR and CDR2 FQNEAQ (reference sequence). V lost 2 bases and J 5 bases, leaving 16 bases between the germline ends. The CDR3 loop spans 16 amino acids. In DNA form, the CDR3 reads TGTGCCAGCAGCTTAATTGCCGGGAGAGGCCACAATGAGCAGTTCTTC. This translates into CASSLIAGRGHNEQFF.

In this sample, this clonotype turned up many times. J is TRBJ2-7 and V is TRBV28; 7 nucleotides match TRBD1. The CDR3 contains 13 residues. CDR1 is MDHEN and CDR2 is SYDVKM in the germline V gene. With 7 bases clipped from V and 0 bases from J, the junction kept 3 bases outside the gene matches. For the CDR3, the DNA is TGTGCCAGCAAGGGACAGAACTCCTACGAGCAGTACTTC. It specifies CASKGQNSYEQYF.